A single sample is the source of the 9 T cell receptor beta chains below, sequenced in a study of shared clonotypes between healthy human individuals. Profiled with immunoSEQ multiplex PCR; TCRdb holds only in-frame clones, not every one. Of approximately 350,000 clones listed, roughly 70% were seen once; the top ten hold 10%. The source material was memory CD4+ T cells sorted from blood. Specified subset: CD45RA-negative fraction. The receptors stem from a man aged 30-40 years in good health.

To note about this clone: Different DNA sequences within this sample yield the same CDR3. The chain combines TRBV18 with TRBJ2-7, with D hard to call. Looked up from germline, CDR1 is KGHSH and CDR2 is LQKENI. V lost 3 bases, J lost 4 bases, and 10 bases lay in between. CDR3 size: 13 residues. The CDR3 nucleotides read TGTGCCAGCTCACCGCAACAAGGGTACGAGCAGTACTTC. Its protein is CASSPQQGYEQYF.

In this sample, this clone turned up once. This chain uses TRBV20-1 with TRBJ1-1; no firm D call. The CDR3 totals 11 residues. CDR1 and CDR2 (germline): DFQATT, SNEGSKA (reference sequence). Trimming pared 5 bases from V and 6 bases from J, leaving 10 bases between. For the CDR3, the DNA is TGCAGTGCTGGCCAGTACGCTGAAGCTTTCTTT. The encoded protein is CSAGQYAEAFF.

The chain employs TRBV6-6 and TRBJ2-7, with TRBD2 as a possible D gene (6 bases). The length of the CDR3 is 14 residues. Trimming removed 5 bases from V and 0 bases from J, with 11 bases in between. CDR1 MNHNY and CDR2 SVGAGI come from the germline V gene (reference sequence). CDR3: CASSTRTTSYEQYF. DNA of the CDR3: TGTGCCAGCAGTACACGGACTACCTCCTACGAGCAGTACTTC.

The chain joins TRBV6-6 to TRBJ2-3; the D is unclear. Germline V CDR1 and CDR2: MNHNY, SVGAGI (reference sequence). The ends were cut back, 6 bases at V and 0 bases at J, with 4 bases in the middle. This CDR3 is built from 12 residues. DNA for the CDR3: TGTGCCAGCAGAGGAAGCACAGATACGCAGTATTTT. Amino acid sequence: CASRGSTDTQYF.

V gene TRBV6-6 combines with J gene TRBJ1-2; D perhaps matches TRBD1 (5 bases). V was cut by 2 bases and J by 0 bases, with 7 bases left in between. CDR3 length: 14 amino acids. Germline CDR1 is MNHNY and CDR2 is SVGAGI (reference sequence). CDR3 nucleotides: TGTGCCAGCAGTTACGGGACGGCTAACTATGGCTACACCTTC. Translation: CASSYGTANYGYTF.

The chain carries TRBV6-1 and TRBJ2-5; 11 bases line up with TRBD2. This CDR3 contains 15 residues. J lost 2 bases, V lost 6 bases, and 5 bases had no gene match. CDR1 is MNHNS and CDR2 is SASEGT in the germline V gene. CDR3 amino acids: CASSKTSGIQETQYF. As DNA, the CDR3 is TGTGCCAGCAGCAAGACTAGCGGGATTCAAGAGACCCAGTACTTC.

This clone was observed a single time. The chain recombines TRBV28 with TRBJ1-2; no firm D call. This CDR3 spans 12 amino acids. CDR1 and CDR2 (germline): MDHEN, SYDVKM. V dropped 2 bases and J dropped 9 bases, with 10 bases sitting between them. The CDR3 region is CASSLQANSYTF. CDR3 DNA: TGTGCCAGCAGTTTACAGGCCAATAGCTACACCTTC.

V and J are TRBV16 and TRBJ1-1; D gene ambiguous. CDR1 is KGHSY, CDR2 FQNENV, per germline. V was cut by 1 base and J by 0 bases, with 6 bases left in between. The length of the CDR3 is 14 residues. Here the CDR3 DNA reads TGTGCCAGCAGCCAATTGAGTATGAACACTGAAGCTTTCTTT. It codes for CASSQLSMNTEAFF.

This sequence joins TRBV5-1 and TRBJ2-5; D is possibly TRBD1 (5 bases). The CDR3 covers 12 residues. Germline V gene data show CDR1 as SGHRS and CDR2 as YFSETQ. With 0 bases removed from V and 7 bases from J, the gap between germline ends came to 7 bases. The CDR3 nucleotides read TGCGCCAGCAGCTTGGGGGGCTTGACCCAGTACTTC. Its translation: CASSLGGLTQYF.